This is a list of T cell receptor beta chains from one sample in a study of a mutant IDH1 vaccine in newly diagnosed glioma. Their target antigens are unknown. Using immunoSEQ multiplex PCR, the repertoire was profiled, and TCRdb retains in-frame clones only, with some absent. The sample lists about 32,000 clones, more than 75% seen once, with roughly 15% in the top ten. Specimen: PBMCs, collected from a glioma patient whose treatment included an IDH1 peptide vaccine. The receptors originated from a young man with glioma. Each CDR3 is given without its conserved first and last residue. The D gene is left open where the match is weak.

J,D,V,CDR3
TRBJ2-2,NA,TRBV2,ASSSQATGELF
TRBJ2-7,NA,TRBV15,ATSRDTAGRDEQY
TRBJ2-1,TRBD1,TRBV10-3,AIRGQYNEQF
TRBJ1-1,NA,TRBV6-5,ASSPDVWNTEAF
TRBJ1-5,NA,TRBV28,ASSAPYGTVGQPQH
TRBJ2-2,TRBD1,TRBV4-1,ASSQRQGSTGELF
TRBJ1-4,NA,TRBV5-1,ASSLLRGINEKLF
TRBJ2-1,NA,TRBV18,ASSPPASYNEQF
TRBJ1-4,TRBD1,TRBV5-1,ASSSRDRHNEKLF
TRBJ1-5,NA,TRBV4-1,ASSQEGRRADSNQPQH
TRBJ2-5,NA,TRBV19,ASSTTPGEAQTQY
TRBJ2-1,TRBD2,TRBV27,ASSSGTSGINEQF
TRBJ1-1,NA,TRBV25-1,ASSEGGSMNTEAF
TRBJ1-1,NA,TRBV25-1,ASSEDPGAHTEAF
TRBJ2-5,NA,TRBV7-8,ASSHSPTGWQETQY
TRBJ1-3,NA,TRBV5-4,ASSAVREGGNTIY
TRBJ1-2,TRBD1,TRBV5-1,ASSWGTGDGYT
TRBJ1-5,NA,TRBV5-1,ASSIQGNQPQH
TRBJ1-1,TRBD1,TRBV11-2,ASSSPTGMIRTEAF
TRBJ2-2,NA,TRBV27,ASSFGPTTGELF
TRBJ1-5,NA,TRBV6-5,ASRPPGGHNQPQH
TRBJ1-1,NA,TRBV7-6,ASSHGGRDEAF
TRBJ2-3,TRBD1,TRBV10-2,ASSGQGVGTDTQY
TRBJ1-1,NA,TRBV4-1,ASSPLGWNEAF
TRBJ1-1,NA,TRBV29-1,SVEVIHANTEAF
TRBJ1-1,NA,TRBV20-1,SARRVEAF
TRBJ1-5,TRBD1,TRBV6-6,ASRPHDRDNQPQH
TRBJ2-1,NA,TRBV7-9,ASSSFGIEQF
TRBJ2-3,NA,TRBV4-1,ASSLETGSNTDTQY
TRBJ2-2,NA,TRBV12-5,ASGWSGGAGELF
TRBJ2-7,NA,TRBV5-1,ASSLVRDEQY
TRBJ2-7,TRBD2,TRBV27,ASFPTGGGAYEQY
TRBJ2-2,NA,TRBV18,ASSPFEQTNTGELF
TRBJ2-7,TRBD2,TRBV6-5,ASRGLGEQY
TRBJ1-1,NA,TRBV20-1,SAFRSAEAF
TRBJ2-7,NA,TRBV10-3,AISESGHSYEQY
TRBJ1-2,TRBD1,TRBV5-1,ASSLGQGWYGYT
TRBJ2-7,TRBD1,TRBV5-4,ASSLVQGKRDEQY
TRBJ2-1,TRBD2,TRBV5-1,ASSASGDWNNEQF
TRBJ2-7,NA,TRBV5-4,ASSGTGSYPYEQY
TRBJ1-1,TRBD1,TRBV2,ASRLTGGSTEAF
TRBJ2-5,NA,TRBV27,ASSLRGPQETQY
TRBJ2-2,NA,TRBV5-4,ASSLEGQARPGAGELF
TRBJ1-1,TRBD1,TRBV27,ASSYTRTGEAF
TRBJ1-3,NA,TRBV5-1,ASSLGTRGEGNTIY
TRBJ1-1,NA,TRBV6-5,ASKRASMNTEAF
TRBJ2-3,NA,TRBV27,ASSYVGAGDTDTQY